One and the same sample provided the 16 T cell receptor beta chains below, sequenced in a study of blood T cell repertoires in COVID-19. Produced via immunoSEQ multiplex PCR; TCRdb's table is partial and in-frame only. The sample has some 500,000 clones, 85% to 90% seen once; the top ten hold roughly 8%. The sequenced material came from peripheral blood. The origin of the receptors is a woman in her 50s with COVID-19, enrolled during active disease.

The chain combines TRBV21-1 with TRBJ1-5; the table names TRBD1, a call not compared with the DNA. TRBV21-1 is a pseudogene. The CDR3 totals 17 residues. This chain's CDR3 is CARGRTGAPEGNQPQHF. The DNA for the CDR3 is TGTGCCAGGGGGCGGACAGGGGCACCAGAGGGCAATCAGCCCCAGCATTTT.

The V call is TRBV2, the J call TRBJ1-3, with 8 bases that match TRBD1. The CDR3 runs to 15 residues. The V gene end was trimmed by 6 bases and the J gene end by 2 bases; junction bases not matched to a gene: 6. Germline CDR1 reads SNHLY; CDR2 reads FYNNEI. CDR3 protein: CASSHDRGTGNTIYF. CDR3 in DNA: TGTGCCAGCAGCCACGACAGGGGCACTGGAAACACCATATATTTT.

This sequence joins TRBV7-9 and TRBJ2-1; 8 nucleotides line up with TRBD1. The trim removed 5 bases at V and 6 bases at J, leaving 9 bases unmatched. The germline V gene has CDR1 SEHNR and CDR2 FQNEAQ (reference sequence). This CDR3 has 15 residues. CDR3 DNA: TGTGCCAGCAGCGGTAGACAGGGGAACGCCAATGAGCAGTTCTTC. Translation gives CASSGRQGNANEQFF.

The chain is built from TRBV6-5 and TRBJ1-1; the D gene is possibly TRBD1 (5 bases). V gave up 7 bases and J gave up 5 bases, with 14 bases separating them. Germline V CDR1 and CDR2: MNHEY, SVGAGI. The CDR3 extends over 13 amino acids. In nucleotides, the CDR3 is TGTGCCAGCATCAAGGAGGGGCGGACTGAAGCTTTCTTT. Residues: CASIKEGRTEAFF.

CDR3 sequence reads: CASRPNPGLAGTKPYEQYF. The CDR3 DNA reads TGTGCCAGCAGGCCTAACCCGGGACTAGCGGGGACGAAACCCTACGAGCAGTACTTC. V is TRBV6-2 or TRBV6-3 and J is TRBJ2-7, with 13 bases aligning to TRBD2. CDR1 is MNHEY, CDR2 SVGEGT, per germline. The CDR3 has 19 residues. The V segment lost 6 bases and the J segment 2 bases; nucleotides outside the gene matches: 16.

The CDR3 DNA reads as TGTGCCAGCAGTTACGCTCTAGACAGAAACTTGAACACTGAAGCTTTCTTT. Protein product: CASSYALDRNLNTEAFF. This chain connects TRBV6-2 or TRBV6-3 to TRBJ1-1, with D perhaps TRBD1 (5 bases). V lost 2 bases and J lost 0, with 16 bases in between. This CDR3 region has 17 residues. In germline, CDR1 is MNHEY, CDR2 SVGEGT.

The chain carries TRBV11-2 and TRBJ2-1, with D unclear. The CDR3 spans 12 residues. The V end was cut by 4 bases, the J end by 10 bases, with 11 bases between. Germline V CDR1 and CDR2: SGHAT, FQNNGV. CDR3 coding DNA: TGTGCCAGCAGCTCCGGGTTGGAGGAGCAGTTCTTC. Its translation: CASSSGLEEQFF.

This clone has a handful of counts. CDR3 DNA: TGTGCCATCGGGGACAGGGGATTCTACGAGCAGTACTTC. It yields the protein CAIGDRGFYEQYF. The chain links TRBV10-3 to TRBJ2-7, with 10 positions matching TRBD1. The V segment lost 8 bases and the J segment 3 bases; nucleotides outside the gene matches: 4. The CDR3 runs to 13 residues. The germline CDR1 and CDR2 sequences are ENHRY and SYGVKD.

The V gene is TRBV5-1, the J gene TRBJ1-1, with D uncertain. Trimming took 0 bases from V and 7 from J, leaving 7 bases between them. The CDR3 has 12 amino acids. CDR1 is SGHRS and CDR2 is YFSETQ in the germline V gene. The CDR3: CASSLGAVEAFF. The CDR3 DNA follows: TGCGCCAGCAGCTTGGGGGCAGTTGAAGCTTTCTTT.

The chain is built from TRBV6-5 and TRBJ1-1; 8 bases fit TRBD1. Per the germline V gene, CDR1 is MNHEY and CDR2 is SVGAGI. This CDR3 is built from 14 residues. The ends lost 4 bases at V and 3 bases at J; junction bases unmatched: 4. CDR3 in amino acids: CASSSQGADTEAFF. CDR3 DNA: TGTGCCAGCAGTTCTCAGGGGGCTGACACTGAAGCTTTCTTT.

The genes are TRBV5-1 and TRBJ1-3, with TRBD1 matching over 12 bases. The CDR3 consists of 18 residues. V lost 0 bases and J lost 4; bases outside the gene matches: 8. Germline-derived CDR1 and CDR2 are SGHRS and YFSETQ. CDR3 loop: CASSLEGTGGNAGNTIYF. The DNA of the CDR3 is TGCGCCAGCAGCTTGGAAGGGACAGGGGGCAATGCAGGAAACACCATATATTTT.

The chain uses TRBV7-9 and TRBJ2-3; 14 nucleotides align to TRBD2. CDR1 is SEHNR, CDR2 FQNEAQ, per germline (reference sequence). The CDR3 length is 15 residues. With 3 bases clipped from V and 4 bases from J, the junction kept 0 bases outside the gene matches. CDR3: CASSLTSGGADTQYF. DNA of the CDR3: TGTGCCAGCAGCTTGACTAGCGGGGGGGCAGATACGCAGTATTTT. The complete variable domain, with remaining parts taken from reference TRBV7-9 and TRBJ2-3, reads DTGVSQNPRHKITKRGQNVTFRCDPISEHNRLYWYRQTLGQGPEFLTYFQNEAQLEKSRLLSDRFSAERPKGSFSTLEIQRTEQGDSAMYLCASSLTSGGADTQYFGPGTRLTVL.

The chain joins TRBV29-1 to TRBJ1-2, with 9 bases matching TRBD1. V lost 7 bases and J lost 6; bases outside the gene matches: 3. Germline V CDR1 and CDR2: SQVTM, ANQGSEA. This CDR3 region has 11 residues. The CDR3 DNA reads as TGCAGCGGGGGGACAGGGAATGGCTACACCTTC. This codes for CSGGTGNGYTF.

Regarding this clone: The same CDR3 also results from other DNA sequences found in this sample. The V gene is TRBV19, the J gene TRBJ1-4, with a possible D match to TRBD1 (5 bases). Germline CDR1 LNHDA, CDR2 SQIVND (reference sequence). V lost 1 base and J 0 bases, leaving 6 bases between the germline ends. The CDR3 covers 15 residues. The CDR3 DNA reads TGTGCCAGTAGTATAGGACAGACAACTAATGAAAAACTGTTTTTT. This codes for CASSIGQTTNEKLFF.

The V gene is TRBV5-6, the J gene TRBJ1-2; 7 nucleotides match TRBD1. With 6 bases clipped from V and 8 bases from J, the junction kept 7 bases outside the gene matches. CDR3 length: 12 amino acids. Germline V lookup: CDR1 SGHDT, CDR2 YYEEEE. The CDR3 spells CASTLWGQGYTF. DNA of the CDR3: TGTGCCAGCACCCTGTGGGGACAGGGCTACACCTTC.

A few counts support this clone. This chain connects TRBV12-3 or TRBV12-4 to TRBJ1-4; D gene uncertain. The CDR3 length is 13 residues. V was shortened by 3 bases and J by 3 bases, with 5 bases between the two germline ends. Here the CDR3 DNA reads TGTGCCAGCAGTTTGGAGTCTAATGAAAAACTGTTTTTT. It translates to CASSLESNEKLFF.